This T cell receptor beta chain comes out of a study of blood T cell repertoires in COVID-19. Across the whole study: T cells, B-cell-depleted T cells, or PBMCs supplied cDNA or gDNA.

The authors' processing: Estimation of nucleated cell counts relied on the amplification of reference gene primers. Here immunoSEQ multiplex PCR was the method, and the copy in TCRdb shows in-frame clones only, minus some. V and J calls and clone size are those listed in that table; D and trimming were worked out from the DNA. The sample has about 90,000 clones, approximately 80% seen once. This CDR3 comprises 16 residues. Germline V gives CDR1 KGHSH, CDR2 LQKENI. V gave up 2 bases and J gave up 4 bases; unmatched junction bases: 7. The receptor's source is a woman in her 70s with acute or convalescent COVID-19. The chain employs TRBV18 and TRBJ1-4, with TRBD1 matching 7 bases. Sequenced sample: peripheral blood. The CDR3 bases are TGTGCCAGCTCACCAACCCCGGGACAGATTAATGAAAAACTGTTTTTT. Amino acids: CASSPTPGQINEKLFF.